These T cell receptor beta chains were read from a single sample in a study of blood T cells in healthy people across ages. One entry per CDR3 protein results from TCRdb running MiXCR on the 5' RACE reads. The sample has under 800,000 distinct CDR3 sequences, roughly 20% seen once. Sequencing was carried out using blood. These receptors were obtained from a man between 65 and 80 years old in good health. Both conserved end residues are part of each CDR3. Each record gives: D gene, V gene, clone size, J gene, CDR3 protein, CDR3 DNA. A D gene is named only where the DNA matches it firmly. Rows give clone size only sometimes, using once, few, many, or a class for an expanded clone.

>TRBD2|TRBV5-1|few|TRBJ2-1
CASSLTSGRAINEQFF
TGCGCCAGCAGCTTAACTAGCGGGAGGGCCATAAATGAGCAGTTCTTC
>TRBD2|TRBV7-9|NA|TRBJ2-5
CASNLALTSGSQETQYF
TGTGCCAGCAACTTAGCGCTCACTAGCGGGAGTCAAGAGACCCAGTACTTC
>TRBD2|TRBV4-1|many|TRBJ2-1
CASSQESGGSYNEQFF
TGCGCCAGCAGCCAAGAGAGTGGCGGGAGTTACAATGAGCAGTTCTTC
>NA|TRBV3-1|NA|TRBJ1-1
CASSQPGRTNGEAFF
TGTGCCAGCAGCCAACCGGGACGGACGAACGGTGAAGCTTTCTTT
>NA|TRBV19|few|TRBJ2-6
CASSRGSGYSGANVLTF
TGTGCCAGTAGTAGGGGATCAGGGTACTCTGGGGCCAACGTCCTGACTTTC
>TRBD1|TRBV28|few|TRBJ1-2
CASSLGQGVYYGYTF
TGTGCCAGCAGTCTTGGACAGGGGGTCTACTATGGCTACACCTTC
>NA|TRBV12-3/TRBV12-4|NA|TRBJ1-2
CASRRGSYGYTF
TGTGCCAGCAGGCGCGGGTCCTATGGCTACACCTTC
>TRBD2|TRBV12-3/TRBV12-4|few|TRBJ2-2
CASSLAGGRGPGELFF
TGTGCCAGCAGTTTAGCTGGCGGGAGAGGTCCCGGGGAGCTGTTTTTT
>TRBD2|TRBV13|NA|TRBJ2-7
CASSSPELAGAREQYF
TGTGCCAGCAGCTCCCCGGAACTAGCGGGAGCGAGGGAGCAGTACTTC
>NA|TRBV3-1|few|TRBJ1-2
CASSQDGSENYGYTF
TGTGCCAGCAGCCAAGATGGTTCGGAGAACTATGGCTACACCTTC
>TRBD2|TRBV19|NA|TRBJ2-5
CASSVLAGGETQYF
TGTGCCAGTAGTGTCCTAGCGGGAGGCGAGACCCAGTACTTC
>TRBD1|TRBV4-1|few|TRBJ1-6
CASSQGQGAVSPLHF
TGCGCCAGCAGCCAGGGACAGGGGGCGGTTTCACCCCTCCACTTT
>TRBD1|TRBV7-8|many|TRBJ2-5
CASSLIAPGQGETQYF
TGTGCCAGCAGCTTAATTGCCCCGGGACAGGGAGAGACCCAGTACTTC
>NA|TRBV4-1|few|TRBJ2-5
CASSQESSGHQETQYF
TGCGCCAGCAGCCAAGAATCGTCAGGGCACCAAGAGACCCAGTACTTC
>NA|TRBV2|NA|TRBJ2-5
CASNLRGQETQYF
TGTGCCAGCAATCTTCGGGGCCAAGAGACCCAGTACTTC
>TRBD1|TRBV6-1|few|TRBJ1-1
CASRSEGQLMNTEAFF
TGTGCCAGCAGATCAGAGGGACAGCTTATGAACACTGAAGCTTTCTTT
>TRBD2|TRBV20-1|NA|TRBJ2-1
CSARDPAAGGGNEQFF
TGCAGTGCTAGAGACCCCGCGGCGGGAGGAGGCAATGAGCAGTTCTTC
>NA|TRBV28|few|TRBJ2-2
CASSLSLQGRAGELFF
TGTGCCAGCAGTTTATCCTTGCAGGGTAGGGCCGGGGAGCTGTTTTTT
>NA|TRBV28|few|TRBJ2-1
CASSPPGVDLNEQFF
TGTGCCAGCAGTCCTCCAGGGGTGGACCTCAATGAGCAGTTCTTC
>TRBD1|TRBV7-9|few|TRBJ1-2
CASSLDRAFNYGYTF
TGTGCCAGCAGCCTAGACAGGGCCTTTAACTATGGCTACACCTTC
>TRBD2|TRBV28|NA|TRBJ2-5
CASTLLTSGKETQYF
TGTGCCAGCACCCTACTGACTAGCGGGAAAGAGACCCAGTACTTC
>NA|TRBV20-1|NA|TRBJ1-3
CSARDSYSGNTIYF
TGCAGTGCTAGAGATTCCTACTCTGGAAACACCATATATTTT
>TRBD2|TRBV6-1|NA|TRBJ2-1
CASNPSGNSYNEQFF
TGTGCCAGCAACCCTAGCGGCAACTCCTACAATGAGCAGTTCTTC
>NA|TRBV3-1|NA|TRBJ2-7
CASSQAEGRVHEQYF
TGTGCCAGCAGCCAAGCAGAGGGAAGGGTCCACGAGCAGTACTTC
>TRBD1|TRBV29-1|many|TRBJ1-2
CSVPTGRYGYTF
TGCAGCGTCCCGACAGGGAGGTATGGCTACACCTTC